This T cell receptor beta chain was identified during a study of T cell repertoires in cytomegalovirus infection. At the level of the study: Public TCR beta signatures were indicative of both CMV infection and a matching HLA type.

Using its own MiXCR run on the reads, TCRdb lists one record per CDR3 protein. The sample has some 940,000 distinct CDR3 sequences; around 29% are singletons. Germline-derived CDR1 and CDR2 are MNHEY and SMNVEV (reference sequence). The CDR3 has 15 amino acids. The germline V and J ends were trimmed by 2 bases and 8 bases, with 16 bases remaining between them. With regard to this clonotype: The antigen is not known.

The V gene is TRBV27, the J gene TRBJ2-1; either TRBD1 or TRBD2 may supply D (6 bases each). This TCR came from a human donor in good health (CMV status not recorded). Some clones in this sample may be carry-over from other donors' samples. Sequenced here: cultured CD8+ T cells from PBMCs, sampled from culture after CMV antigen stimulation. The CDR3 sequence is CASSLDVGGPYEQFF. The CDR3 DNA reads TGTGCCAGCAGTTTAGACGTGGGGGGCCCGTATGAGCAGTTCTTC.